This TCR beta chain was captured in a study of CXCR3-negative and CXCR3-positive naive CD8 T cells. Study-wide background: The libraries together contributed 110 million to 150 million TRB reads, each supplying about 1.5 +/- 0.3 million.

Comment on this clonotype: What it binds is unknown.

The method, 5' RACE with UMI labels, was used to prepare the TRB cDNA libraries. TCRdb reprocessed the 5' RACE reads and keeps a single row for each CDR3 protein, giving no DNA. There are some 54,000 distinct CDR3 sequences in the sample, with roughly 0.58% held by the top ten. Germline V CDR1 and CDR2: SQVTM, ANQGSEA. The CDR3 runs 11 residues. Overall study results and limits: Hydrophobicity was higher for TRB CDR3s found in CXCR3-positive naive cells than in CXCR3-negative naive cells.

The source material was naive CXCR3+ CD8+ T cells from blood. The subset here: CD45RO-CCR7+CD27+CD95- naive CD8+ T cells expressing CXCR3 (TNR3+). The sequence was collected from a human donor in good health. Some clones in this sample may be carry-over from other donors' samples. The J gene is TRBJ2-7, the V gene TRBV29-1; TCRdb gives TRBD1 as the D gene, but with no DNA this cannot be confirmed. CDR3 in amino acids: CSVYRAYEQYF.